These 12 T cell receptor beta chains originate from one sample sequenced in a study of blood T cells in healthy people across ages. The second PCR ran about 6 to 11 cycles with a sample-barcoded 5' primer and J-beta primers. TCRdb reprocessed the 5' RACE reads with MiXCR, giving one entry per CDR3 protein. The sample lists 1.5 million to 2 million distinct CDR3 sequences, about 31% occurring once. Sequenced sample: blood. These TCRs come from a woman younger than 45 in good health.

This clonotype occurred a few times. The chain links TRBV20-1 to TRBJ2-7; D ambiguous. The ends were cut back, 4 bases at V and 3 bases at J, with 13 bases in the middle. Germline V gene lookup returns CDR1 DFQATT and CDR2 SNEGSKA (reference sequence). The CDR3 is 13 amino acids. CDR3 coding DNA: TGCAGTGCTAACCCGAGCTCCTACTACGAGCAGTACTTC. This gives the protein CSANPSSYYEQYF.

The table lists this clonotype with a few counts. This chain connects TRBV20-1 to TRBJ1-5; 8 positions match TRBD1. Germline V gives CDR1 DFQATT, CDR2 SNEGSKA (reference sequence). After removal of 4 bases from V and 4 bases from J, the junction contained 3 bases not matched to a gene. CDR3 length equals 13 residues. The CDR3 DNA is TGCAGTGCTACCGACAGGGGTAATCAGCCCCAGCATTTT. It codes for CSATDRGNQPQHF.

There are a few counts of this clonotype. This chain links TRBV28 with TRBJ2-7; D is possibly TRBD1 or TRBD2 (5 bases each). V was cut by 6 bases and J by 5 bases, with 11 bases left in between. Germline loops: CDR1 MDHEN, CDR2 SYDVKM. The length of the CDR3 is 12 residues. The chain's CDR3 is CASRERGNEQYF. The CDR3 DNA reads as TGTGCCAGCAGGGAGAGGGGTAACGAGCAGTACTTC.

The J gene is TRBJ1-4, the V gene TRBV25-1; D uncertain. The CDR3 has 14 amino acids. The V gene's germline CDR1 is MGHDK and CDR2 SYGVNS. V was trimmed by 1 base and J by 7 bases, leaving 10 bases between them. The CDR3 DNA follows: TGTGCCAGCAGTGAATGGGTAACATCTGAAAAACTGTTTTTT. Its protein is CASSEWVTSEKLFF.

This chain uses TRBV9 with TRBJ2-3, with 12 positions matching TRBD2. The CDR3 has 16 residues. V shed 3 bases and J 4 bases; nucleotides not matched to a gene: 6. CDR1 SGDLS and CDR2 YYNGEE come from the germline V gene. CDR3: CASSAETSGSADTQYF. CDR3 nucleotide sequence: TGTGCCAGCAGCGCAGAGACTAGCGGGAGTGCAGATACGCAGTATTTT.

This clonotype was detected only a few times. V is TRBV28 and J is TRBJ2-7; 10 bases map to TRBD1. This CDR3 region has 15 residues. Germline assignment: CDR1 MDHEN and CDR2 SYDVKM. Trimming at V came to 6 bases and at J to 1 base, leaving 6 bases not matched to a gene. The CDR3 sequence is CASRRPGQGSYEQYF. CDR3 sequence (DNA): TGTGCCAGCAGGAGGCCGGGACAGGGGTCCTACGAGCAGTACTTC.

Turning to this clonotype: An end of the junction does not agree with germline; a read error may underlie this. J is TRBJ1-1 and V is TRBV12-3 or TRBV12-4, with D hard to call. The CDR3 spans 14 residues. For the CDR3, the DNA is TGTACCAGCAGCCTTCAACTCGGTTACACTGAAGCTTTCTTT. As protein: CTSSLQLGYTEAFF.

The J gene is TRBJ1-1, the V gene TRBV3-1; D unclear. V was cut by 3 bases and J by 4 bases, with 15 bases left in between. The CDR3 totals 15 residues. Germline V gives CDR1 LGHDT, CDR2 YNNKEL (reference sequence). CDR3 residues: CASSHSGIVGTEAFF. The CDR3 nucleotides are TGTGCCAGCAGCCACTCGGGGATCGTGGGCACTGAAGCTTTCTTT.

The chain uses TRBV20-1 and TRBJ1-2; the match to TRBD1 covers 7 bases. After removal of 3 bases from V and 1 base from J, the junction contained 5 bases not matched to a gene. This CDR3 is 14 amino acids long. The germline V gene has CDR1 DFQATT and CDR2 SNEGSKA (reference sequence). CDR3 DNA: TGCAGTGCTAGTCCGGGACAGCGTAACTATGGCTACACCTTC. Its protein product is CSASPGQRNYGYTF.

The chain carries TRBV6-1 and TRBJ1-1, with 8 bases identical to TRBD1. There are 14 residues in the CDR3. The V segment lost 2 bases and the J segment 3 bases; nucleotides outside the gene matches: 2. CDR1 is MNHNS and CDR2 is SASEGT in the germline V gene. The CDR3: CASSEQGADTEAFF. The CDR3 bases are TGTGCCAGCAGTGAACAGGGGGCCGACACTGAAGCTTTCTTT.

The rearrangement joins TRBV5-1 to TRBJ2-3; D uncertain. The CDR3 has 14 amino acids. Germline V lookup: CDR1 SGHRS, CDR2 YFSETQ. Trimming shortened V by 0 bases and J by 2 bases, and 7 bases separated the two germline ends. This CDR3 is CASSLDTFTDTQYF. The CDR3, as DNA: TGCGCCAGCAGCTTGGACACCTTCACAGATACGCAGTATTTT.

This clonotype was recorded at least ten times. This chain uses TRBV20-1 with TRBJ2-7; TRBD2 matches at 11 bases. The CDR3 is 14 residues long. Germline assignment: CDR1 DFQATT and CDR2 SNEGSKA (reference sequence). With V trimmed by 4 bases and J by 4 bases, 6 bases remained unmatched. The DNA for the CDR3 is TGCAGTGCTATTACCGGGACTAGCGGTTACGAGCAGTACTTC. Its translation: CSAITGTSGYEQYF.